The present TCR beta chain was sequenced within a study of cytomegalovirus exposure and HLA in healthy donors. Overall study: An earlier analysis identified 120 million or so unique TCR beta sequences in some 170 million T cells. Overall study findings and caveats: CMV serostatus was the sole immune exposure information available. Within an earlier analysis, most TCR beta V segments proved productive either about 87% or about 30% of the time.

This clone was seen a few times. Its antigen is undetermined. 60 Vbeta and 13 Jbeta primers were used in PCR. Produced via immunoSEQ multiplex PCR; TCRdb's table is partial and in-frame only. The data hold fewer than 200,000 clones, with approximately 72% observed a single time. Germline CDR1 reads SGHDN; CDR2 reads FVKESK. The CDR3 has 13 amino acids. V was trimmed by 1 base and J by 4 bases, leaving 7 bases between them. This clonotype was sampled from a female donor in good health and CMV-seronegative. The V and J genes are TRBV14 and TRBJ1-1; D is unclear. The sample consisted of PBMCs. The CDR3 DNA reads as TGTGCCAGCAGCCAAGGGCGGATCACTGAAGCTTTCTTT. This translates into CASSQGRITEAFF.